This TCR beta chain was captured in a study of CD8+CD57+ T cells in acquired aplastic anemia. Study information: The study obtained an average of around 3.1 ug of DNA from sorted CD4+ and CD8+ cells.

For sequencing, patients were chosen who had shown expansion of CD8+CD57+ cells by flow cytometry. This CDR3 spans 15 amino acids. Germline values: CDR1 SGHTA, CDR2 FQGNSA. Trimming pared 1 base from V and 4 bases from J, leaving 14 bases between. Genomic DNA provided the template from which TCR beta VDJ and CDR3 profiles were obtained. TCRdb re-called the reads with MiXCR, one entry per CDR3 protein. Of nearly 60,000 distinct CDR3 sequences in the sample, approximately 50% were seen once. V usage is TRBV7-2 and J usage is TRBJ2-7; D gene uncertain. The TCR sequence derives from a human donor with aplastic anemia. The source material was sorted CD4+, CD8+, or CD8+CD57+ T cells (not recorded which) from PBMCs. The CDR3 loop reads CASSLGAEPGYEQYF. The CDR3 DNA sequence: TGTGCCAGCAGCTTAGGGGCAGAACCAGGATACGAGCAGTACTTC.